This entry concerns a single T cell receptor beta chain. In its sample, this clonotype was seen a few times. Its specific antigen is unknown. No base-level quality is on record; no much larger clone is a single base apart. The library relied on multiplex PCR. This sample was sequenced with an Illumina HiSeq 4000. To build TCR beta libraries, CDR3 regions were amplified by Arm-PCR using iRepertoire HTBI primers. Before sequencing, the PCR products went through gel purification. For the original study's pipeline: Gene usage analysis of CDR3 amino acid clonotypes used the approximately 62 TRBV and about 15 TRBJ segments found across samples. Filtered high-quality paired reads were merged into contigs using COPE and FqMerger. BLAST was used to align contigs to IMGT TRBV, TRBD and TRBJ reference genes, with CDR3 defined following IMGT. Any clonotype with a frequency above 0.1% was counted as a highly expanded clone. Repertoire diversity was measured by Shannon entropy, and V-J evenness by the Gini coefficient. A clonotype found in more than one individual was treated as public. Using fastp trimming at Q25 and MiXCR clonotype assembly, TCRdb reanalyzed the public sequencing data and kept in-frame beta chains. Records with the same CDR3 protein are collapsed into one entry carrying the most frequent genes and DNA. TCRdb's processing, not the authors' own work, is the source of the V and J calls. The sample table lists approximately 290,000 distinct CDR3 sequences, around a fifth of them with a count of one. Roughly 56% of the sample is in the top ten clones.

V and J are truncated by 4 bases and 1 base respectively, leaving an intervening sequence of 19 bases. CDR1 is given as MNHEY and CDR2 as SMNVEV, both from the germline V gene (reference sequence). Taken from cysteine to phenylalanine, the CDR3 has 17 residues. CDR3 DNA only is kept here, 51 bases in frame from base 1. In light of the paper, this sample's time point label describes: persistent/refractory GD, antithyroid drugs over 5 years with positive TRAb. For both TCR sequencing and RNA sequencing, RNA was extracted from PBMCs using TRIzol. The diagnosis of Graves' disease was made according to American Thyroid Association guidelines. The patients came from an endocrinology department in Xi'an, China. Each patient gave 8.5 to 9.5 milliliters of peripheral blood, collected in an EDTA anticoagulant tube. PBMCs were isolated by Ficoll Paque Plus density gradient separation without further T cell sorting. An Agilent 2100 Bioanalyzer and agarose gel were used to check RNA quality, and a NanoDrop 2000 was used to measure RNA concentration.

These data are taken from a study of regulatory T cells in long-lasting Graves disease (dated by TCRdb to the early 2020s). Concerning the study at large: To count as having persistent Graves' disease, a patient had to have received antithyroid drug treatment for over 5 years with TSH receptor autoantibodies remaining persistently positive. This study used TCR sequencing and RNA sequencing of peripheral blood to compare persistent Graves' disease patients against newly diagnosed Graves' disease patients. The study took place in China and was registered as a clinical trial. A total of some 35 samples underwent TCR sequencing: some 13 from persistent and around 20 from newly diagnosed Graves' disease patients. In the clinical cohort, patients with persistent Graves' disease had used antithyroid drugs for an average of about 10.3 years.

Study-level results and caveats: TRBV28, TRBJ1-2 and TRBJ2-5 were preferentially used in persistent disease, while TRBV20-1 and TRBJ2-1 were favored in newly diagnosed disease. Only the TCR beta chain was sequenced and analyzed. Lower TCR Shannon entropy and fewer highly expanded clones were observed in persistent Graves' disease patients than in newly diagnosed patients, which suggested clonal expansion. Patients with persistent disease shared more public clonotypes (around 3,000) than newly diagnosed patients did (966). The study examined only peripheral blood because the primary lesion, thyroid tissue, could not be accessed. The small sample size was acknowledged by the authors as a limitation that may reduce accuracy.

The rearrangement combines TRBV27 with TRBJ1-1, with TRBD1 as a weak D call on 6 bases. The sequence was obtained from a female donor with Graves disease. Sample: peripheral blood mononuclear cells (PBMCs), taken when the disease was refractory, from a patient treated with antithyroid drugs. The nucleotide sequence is TGTGCCAGCAGTTCCTCGACAGGTCCTCTGACGAACACTGAAGCTTTCTTT. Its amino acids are CASSSSTGPLTNTEAFF.